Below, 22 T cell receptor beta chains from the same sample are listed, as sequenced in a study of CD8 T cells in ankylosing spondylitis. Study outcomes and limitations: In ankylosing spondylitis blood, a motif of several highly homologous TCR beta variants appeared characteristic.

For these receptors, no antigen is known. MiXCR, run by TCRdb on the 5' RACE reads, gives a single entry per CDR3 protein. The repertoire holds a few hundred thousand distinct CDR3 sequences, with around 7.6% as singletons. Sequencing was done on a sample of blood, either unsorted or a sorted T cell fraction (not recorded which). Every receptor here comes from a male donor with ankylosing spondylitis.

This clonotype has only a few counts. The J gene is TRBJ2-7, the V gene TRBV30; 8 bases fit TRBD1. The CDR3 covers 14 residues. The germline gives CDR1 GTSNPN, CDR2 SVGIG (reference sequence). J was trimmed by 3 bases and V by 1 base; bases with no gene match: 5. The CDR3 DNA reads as TGTGCCTGGAGTGCCGACAGGGGCTTCTACGAGCAGTACTTC. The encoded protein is CAWSADRGFYEQYF.

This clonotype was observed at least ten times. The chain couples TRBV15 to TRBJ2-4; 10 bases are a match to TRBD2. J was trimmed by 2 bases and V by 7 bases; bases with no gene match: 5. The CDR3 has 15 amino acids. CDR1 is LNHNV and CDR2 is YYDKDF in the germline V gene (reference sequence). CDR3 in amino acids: CATTGLAETKNIQYF. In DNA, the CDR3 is TGTGCCACCACCGGACTAGCGGAAACCAAAAACATTCAGTACTTC.

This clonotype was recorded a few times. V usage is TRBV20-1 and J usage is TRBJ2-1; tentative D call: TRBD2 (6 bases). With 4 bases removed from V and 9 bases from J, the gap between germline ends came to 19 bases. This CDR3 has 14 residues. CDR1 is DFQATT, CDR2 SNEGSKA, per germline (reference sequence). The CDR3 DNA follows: TGCAGTGCTACCCGGGACTGGGACGCGTCTGAGCAGTTCTTC. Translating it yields CSATRDWDASEQFF.

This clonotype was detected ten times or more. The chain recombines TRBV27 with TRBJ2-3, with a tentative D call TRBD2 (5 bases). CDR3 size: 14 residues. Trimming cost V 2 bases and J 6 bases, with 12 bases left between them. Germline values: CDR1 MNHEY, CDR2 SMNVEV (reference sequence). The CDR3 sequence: CASSLGLAMDTQYF. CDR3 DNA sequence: TGTGCCAGCAGTTTAGGCCTAGCCATGGATACGCAGTATTTT.

The DNA of the CDR3 is TGTGCCAGCAGTACGAGTGCGGGAGGGCAGTACGAGCAGTACTTC. This codes for CASSTSAGGQYEQYF. The chain has TRBV12-3 or TRBV12-4 and TRBJ2-7; the match to TRBD2 covers 9 bases. This CDR3 spans 15 amino acids. Trimming removed 5 bases from V and 4 bases from J; junction bases left unmatched: 9.

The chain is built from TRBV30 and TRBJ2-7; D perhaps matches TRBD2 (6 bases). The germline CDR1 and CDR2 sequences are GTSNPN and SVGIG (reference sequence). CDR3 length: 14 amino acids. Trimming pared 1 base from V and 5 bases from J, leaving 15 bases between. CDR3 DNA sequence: TGTGCCTGGAGTGCAGGTCGGGGGAACCACGAGCAGTACTTC. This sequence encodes CAWSAGRGNHEQYF.

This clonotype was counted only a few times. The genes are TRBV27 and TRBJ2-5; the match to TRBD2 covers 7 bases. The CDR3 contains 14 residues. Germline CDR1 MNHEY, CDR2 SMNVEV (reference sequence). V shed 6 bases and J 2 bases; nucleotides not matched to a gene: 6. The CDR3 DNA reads TGTGCCAGCAGCAAACTAGCGTATCAAGAGACCCAGTACTTC. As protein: CASSKLAYQETQYF.

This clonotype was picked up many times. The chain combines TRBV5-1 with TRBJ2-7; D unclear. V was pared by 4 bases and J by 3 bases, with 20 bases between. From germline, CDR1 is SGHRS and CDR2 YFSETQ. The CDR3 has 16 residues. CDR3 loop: CASSPPGADLGYEQYF. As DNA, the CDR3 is TGCGCCAGCAGCCCCCCGGGTGCGGACCTGGGCTACGAGCAGTACTTC.

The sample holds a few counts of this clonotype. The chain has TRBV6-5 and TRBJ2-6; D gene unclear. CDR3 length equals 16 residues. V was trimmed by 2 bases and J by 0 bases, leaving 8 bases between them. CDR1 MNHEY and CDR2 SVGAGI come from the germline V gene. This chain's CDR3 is CASSYTDPSGANVLTF. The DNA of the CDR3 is TGTGCCAGCAGTTACACGGACCCCTCTGGGGCCAACGTCCTGACTTTC.

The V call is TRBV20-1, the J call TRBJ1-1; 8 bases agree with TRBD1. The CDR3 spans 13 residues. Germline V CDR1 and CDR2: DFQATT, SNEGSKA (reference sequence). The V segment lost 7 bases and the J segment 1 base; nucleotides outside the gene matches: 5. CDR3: CSVPGGANTEAFF. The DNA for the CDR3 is TGCAGTGTACCAGGGGGCGCGAACACTGAAGCTTTCTTT.

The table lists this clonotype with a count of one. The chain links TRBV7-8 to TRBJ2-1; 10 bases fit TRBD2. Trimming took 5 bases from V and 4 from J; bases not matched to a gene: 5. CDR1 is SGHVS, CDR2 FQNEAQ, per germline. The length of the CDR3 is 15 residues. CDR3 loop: CASSNGLADYNEQFF. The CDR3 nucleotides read TGTGCCAGCAGCAACGGACTAGCGGATTACAATGAGCAGTTCTTC.

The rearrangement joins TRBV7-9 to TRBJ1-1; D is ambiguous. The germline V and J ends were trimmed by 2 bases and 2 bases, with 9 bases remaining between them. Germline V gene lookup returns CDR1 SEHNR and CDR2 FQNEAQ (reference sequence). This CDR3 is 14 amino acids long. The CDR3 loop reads CASSLTETNTEAFF. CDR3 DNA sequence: TGTGCCAGCAGCTTAACAGAGACAAACACTGAAGCTTTCTTT.

DNA of the CDR3: TGTGCCAGCAGTTGGGAACAGGGGGCAGGCCAGCCCCAGCATTTT. Residues: CASSWEQGAGQPQHF. This chain uses TRBV12-3 or TRBV12-4 with TRBJ1-5; 9 nucleotides line up with TRBD1. The CDR3 totals 15 residues. V shed 4 bases and J 7 bases; nucleotides not matched to a gene: 8.

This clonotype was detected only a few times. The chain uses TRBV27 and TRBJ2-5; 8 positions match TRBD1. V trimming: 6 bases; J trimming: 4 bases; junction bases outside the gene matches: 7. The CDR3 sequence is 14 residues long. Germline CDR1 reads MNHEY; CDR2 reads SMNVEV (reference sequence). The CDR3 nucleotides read TGTGCCAGCAGCCAGGGGGCTCGGGGAGAGACCCAGTACTTC. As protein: CASSQGARGETQYF.

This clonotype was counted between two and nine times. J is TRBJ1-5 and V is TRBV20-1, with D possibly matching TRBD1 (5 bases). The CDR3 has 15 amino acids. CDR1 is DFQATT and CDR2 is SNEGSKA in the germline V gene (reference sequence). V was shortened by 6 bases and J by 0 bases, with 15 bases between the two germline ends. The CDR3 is CSAATQGYSNQPQHF. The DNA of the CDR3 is TGCAGTGCCGCAACTCAGGGATATAGCAATCAGCCCCAGCATTTT.

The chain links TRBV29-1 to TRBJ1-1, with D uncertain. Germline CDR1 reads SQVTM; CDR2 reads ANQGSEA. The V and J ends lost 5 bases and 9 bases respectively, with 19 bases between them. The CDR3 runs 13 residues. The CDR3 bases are TGCAGCGTTTCTTCCCAGAGCCGCGTGAAAGCTTTCTTT. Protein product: CSVSSQSRVKAFF.

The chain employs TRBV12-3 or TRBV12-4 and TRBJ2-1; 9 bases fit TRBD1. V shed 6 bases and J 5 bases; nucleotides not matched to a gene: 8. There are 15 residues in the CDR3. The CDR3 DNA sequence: TGTGCCAGCAGCCCAGACAGGGGGTGGGACAATGAGCAGTTCTTC. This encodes CASSPDRGWDNEQFF.

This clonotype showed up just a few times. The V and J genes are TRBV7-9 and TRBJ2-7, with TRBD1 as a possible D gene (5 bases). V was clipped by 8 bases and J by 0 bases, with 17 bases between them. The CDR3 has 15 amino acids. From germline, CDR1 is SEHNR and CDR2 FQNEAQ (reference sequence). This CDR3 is CASGQPRLSSYEQYF. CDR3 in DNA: TGTGCCAGCGGACAACCCCGATTAAGCTCCTACGAGCAGTACTTC.

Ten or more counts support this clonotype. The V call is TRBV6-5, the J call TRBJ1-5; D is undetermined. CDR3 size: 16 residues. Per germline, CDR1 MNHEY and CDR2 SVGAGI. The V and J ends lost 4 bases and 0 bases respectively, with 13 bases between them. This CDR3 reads CASSFGRPYSNQPQHF. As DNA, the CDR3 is TGTGCCAGCAGTTTCGGCAGGCCGTATAGCAATCAGCCCCAGCATTTT.

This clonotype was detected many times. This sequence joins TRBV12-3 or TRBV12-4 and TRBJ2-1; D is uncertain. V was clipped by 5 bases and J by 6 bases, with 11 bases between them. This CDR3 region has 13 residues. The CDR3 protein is CASSDTLANEQFF. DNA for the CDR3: TGTGCCAGCAGTGACACACTGGCCAATGAGCAGTTCTTC.

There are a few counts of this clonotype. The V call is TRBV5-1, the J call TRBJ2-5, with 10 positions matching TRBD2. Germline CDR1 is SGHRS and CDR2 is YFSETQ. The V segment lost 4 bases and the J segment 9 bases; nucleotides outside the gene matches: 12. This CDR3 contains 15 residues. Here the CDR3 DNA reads TGCGCCAGCAGCGCACAACTAGCGGGATCCACGTCCCAGTACTTC. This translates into CASSAQLAGSTSQYF.

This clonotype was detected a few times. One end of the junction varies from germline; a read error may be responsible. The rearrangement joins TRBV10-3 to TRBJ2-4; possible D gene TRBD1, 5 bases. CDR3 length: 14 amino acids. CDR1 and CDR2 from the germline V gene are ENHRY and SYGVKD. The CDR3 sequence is CAIASGQAENIQYF. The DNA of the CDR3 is TGTGCCATCGCATCAGGGCAAGCCGAAAACATTCAGTACTTC.